These 18 T cell receptor beta chains originate from one sample sequenced in a study of beta chain features in type 1 diabetes listed by TCRdb under 2018. Library prep was done by the immunoSEQ multiplex PCR assay. The entire isolated RNA was reverse transcribed using the High Capacity cDNA Reverse Transcription Kit, and thus expressed TCRB transcripts were sequenced. TCRdb carries this immuneACCESS record with in-frame sequences only. Its versions omit some clonotypes, under half of them owing to an unresolved V gene in the studies checked, with the rest unexplained. This sample comprises around 130,000 clones, roughly 10% of them detected only once. In total, the top ten clones hold 0.65% to 0.75% of the sample. The paper as a whole reports these results and caveats: A moderate but significant shortening of TCRB CDR3 length was observed in type 1 diabetes patients in all four CD4+ subsets.

These receptors have no known antigen. The specimen sequenced was central memory CD4+ T cells from blood. All receptors come from a man younger than 45 with type 1 diabetes.

This clone was detected a few times. The rearrangement joins TRBV2 to TRBJ1-4, with D unclear. CDR1 is SNHLY, CDR2 FYNNEI, per germline. The ends were cut back, 10 bases at V and 7 bases at J, with 19 bases in the middle. The CDR3 is 14 residues long. Here the CDR3 reads CATSPGEEGEKLFF. In DNA form, the CDR3 reads TGTGCCACCTCGCCCGGGGAGGAGGGTGAAAAACTGTTTTTT.

Only a few counts were recorded for this clone. The chain recombines TRBV7-3 with TRBJ2-2, with 10 positions matching TRBD1. Germline CDR1 and CDR2: SGHTA and FQGTGA. Trimming cost V 4 bases and J 4 bases; bases outside gene matches: 3. This CDR3 has 15 amino acids. This CDR3 reads CASSSGQGGTGELFF. The CDR3 nucleotides read TGTGCCAGCAGCTCCGGACAGGGGGGCACCGGGGAGCTGTTTTTT.

The genes are TRBV9 and TRBJ2-6; a weak D match, TRBD1 (6 bases). V was shortened by 3 bases and J by 4 bases, with 14 bases between the two germline ends. The CDR3 is made up of 16 amino acids. Germline CDR1 and CDR2: SGDLS and YYNGEE. As DNA, the CDR3 is TGTGCCAGCAGCGCGACAGGCTTGCGAGGGGCCAACGTCCTGACTTTC. As protein: CASSATGLRGANVLTF.

The rearrangement links TRBV28 to TRBJ2-5, with a possible D match to TRBD2 (6 bases). This CDR3 has 15 residues. Between the trimmed V and J ends, which lost 5 bases and 5 bases, there was a span of 18 bases. Germline V lookup: CDR1 MDHEN, CDR2 SYDVKM. The CDR3 DNA sequence: TGTGCCAGCAGTCTCGGTGGTAGCGGAAGTGAGACCCAGTACTTC. It is translated as CASSLGGSGSETQYF.

This clone was seen many times. The CDR3 loop is CASSLLAAGANTEAFF. CDR3 coding DNA: TGTGCCAGCAGTTTACTCGCGGCGGGGGCGAACACTGAAGCTTTCTTT. The V and J genes are TRBV27 and TRBJ1-1; TRBD1 might be the D (6 bases). Germline loops: CDR1 MNHEY, CDR2 SMNVEV (reference sequence). The CDR3 spans 16 residues. V lost 2 bases and J lost 1, with 14 bases in between.

This rearrangement joins TRBV28 to TRBJ1-5; 10 nucleotides agree with TRBD1. Looked up from germline, CDR1 is MDHEN and CDR2 is SYDVKM. The CDR3 extends over 15 amino acids. V gave up 6 bases and J gave up 6 bases; unmatched junction bases: 8. The CDR3 region has the DNA TGTGCCAGCAGAAAGACAGGGGGCGCGGTTCAGCCCCAGCATTTT. Its protein is CASRKTGGAVQPQHF.

The chain combines TRBV4-3 with TRBJ1-3; perhaps TRBD1 as D (6 bases). Trimming shortened V by 0 bases and J by 6 bases, and 12 bases separated the two germline ends. CDR1 LGHNA and CDR2 YSLEER come from the germline V gene. The CDR3 is 15 amino acids. Here the CDR3 reads CASSQDGTLANTIYF. In DNA, the CDR3 is TGCGCCAGCAGCCAAGATGGGACATTGGCAAACACCATATATTTT.

Only a few counts were recorded for this clone. This chain joins TRBV6-5 and TRBJ2-7, with 7 bases identical to TRBD1. From germline, CDR1 is MNHEY and CDR2 SVGAGI. The ends lost 2 bases at V and 4 bases at J; junction bases unmatched: 8. This CDR3 region has 15 residues. The CDR3 DNA reads as TGTGCCAGCAGTTACGGCCCGAGGGGGCTGTACGAGCAGTACTTC. Translating it yields CASSYGPRGLYEQYF.

This clone was seen a handful of times. The same CDR3 arises from other DNA sequences in this sample as well. The V gene is TRBV5-6, the J gene TRBJ1-6; 7 bases fit TRBD1. Germline V gene data show CDR1 as SGHDT and CDR2 as YYEEEE. This CDR3 spans 15 amino acids. Trimming took 5 bases from V and 7 from J; bases not matched to a gene: 9. The CDR3 sequence is CASSIPGQRNSPLHF. The CDR3 DNA is TGTGCCAGCAGTATTCCGGGACAGAGAAATTCACCCCTCCACTTT.

This clone turned up a few times. Written as DNA, the CDR3 is TGTGCCAGCCAAACTCCTGCCGAGACCCAGTACTTC. This sequence encodes CASQTPAETQYF. The chain has TRBV6-6 and TRBJ2-5, with D uncertain. The CDR3 runs to 12 residues. V was cut by 8 bases and J by 5 bases, with 12 bases left in between. Per germline, CDR1 MNHNY and CDR2 SVGAGI (reference sequence).

A remark on this clone: Other DNA sequences in the same sample also yield this CDR3. The CDR3 sequence is CASSLALGQGTDTQYF. The CDR3 DNA is TGCGCCAGCAGCTTGGCCCTGGGACAGGGCACAGATACGCAGTATTTT. V gene TRBV5-1 combines with J gene TRBJ2-3, with 8 nucleotides matching TRBD1. The CDR3 has 16 residues. In germline, CDR1 is SGHRS, CDR2 YFSETQ. J lost 1 base, V lost 0 bases, and 4 bases had no gene match.

This clone was detected only a few times. The V call is TRBV19, the J call TRBJ2-3; TRBD1 matches at 7 bases. The length of the CDR3 is 15 residues. Germline V gene sequence: CDR1 LNHDA, CDR2 SQIVND (reference sequence). The ends lost 6 bases at V and 2 bases at J; junction bases unmatched: 8. The CDR3 loop is CASSTGTDLTDTQYF. In nucleotides, the CDR3 is TGTGCCAGTAGCACCGGGACAGACCTCACAGATACGCAGTATTTT.

The J gene is TRBJ1-4, the V gene TRBV11-2; TRBD1 matches 9 bases. Trimming at V came to 5 bases and at J to 8 bases, leaving 9 bases not matched to a gene. The germline V gene has CDR1 SGHAT and CDR2 FQNNGV. CDR3 length: 15 residues. As DNA, the CDR3 is TGTGCCAGCAGCCCATTCGGGACAGGGAAAGAAAAACTGTTTTTT. This encodes CASSPFGTGKEKLFF.

The V call is TRBV9, the J call TRBJ1-5, with unresolved D. In germline, CDR1 is SGDLS, CDR2 YYNGEE. The CDR3 loop spans 15 amino acids. Trimming took 0 bases from V and 0 from J, leaving 7 bases between them. The CDR3 loop reads CASSVDGYSNQPQHF. The CDR3 DNA sequence: TGTGCCAGCAGCGTAGACGGGTATAGCAATCAGCCCCAGCATTTT.

A few counts support this clone. CDR3 nucleotide sequence: TGTGCCAGCAGTCAGGGGGGACAGGGATGGGGAAACACCATATATTTT. Amino acids: CASSQGGQGWGNTIYF. V is TRBV6-6 and J is TRBJ1-3, with 9 bases that match TRBD1. Trimming cost V 5 bases and J 4 bases; bases outside gene matches: 9. Germline CDR1 is MNHNY and CDR2 is SVGAGI (reference sequence). This CDR3 region has 16 residues.

This clone showed up just a few times. The chain couples TRBV29-1 to TRBJ1-5; tentatively, D is TRBD1 (5 bases). There are 13 residues in the CDR3. The germline V gene has CDR1 SQVTM and CDR2 ANQGSEA. V was cut by 5 bases and J by 4 bases, with 12 bases left in between. Here the CDR3 reads CSVSQGKNQPQHF. The CDR3 coding sequence is TGCAGCGTTTCCCAGGGAAAAAATCAGCCCCAGCATTTT.

As to this clone: Sequence at one end of the junction differs from germline and may be a read error. The genes are TRBV6-1 and TRBJ1-1, with 7 bases fitting TRBD1. Germline CDR1 and CDR2: MNHNS and SASEGT. CDR3 length equals 13 residues. The CDR3 region is CASRDRVNTEAFF. Here the CDR3 DNA reads TGTGCCAGCCGTGACAGGGTGAACACTGAAGCTTTCTTT.

A remark on this clone: The same CDR3 also results from other DNA sequences found in this sample. The chain is built from TRBV9 and TRBJ1-2; D unclear. V was cut by 3 bases and J by 4 bases, with 7 bases left in between. The CDR3 is 12 residues long. Germline CDR1 SGDLS, CDR2 YYNGEE. The CDR3 spells CASSAHSYGYTF. The DNA of the CDR3 is TGTGCCAGCAGCGCTCACTCCTATGGCTACACCTTC. Full variable domain (outside the CDR3, taken from reference TRBV9 and TRBJ1-2): DSGVTQTPKHLITATGQRVTLRCSPRSGDLSVYWYQQSLDQGLQFLIQYYNGEERAKGNILERFSAQQFPDLHSELNLSSLELGDSALYFCASSAHSYGYTFGSGTRLTVV.